This TCR beta chain stems from a study of shared clonotypes between healthy human individuals. Data came from immunoSEQ multiplex PCR; TCRdb stores just in-frame clones and leaves some out. In the table there are some 470,000 clones, 75% to 85% of which are singletons. CDR3 length equals 13 residues. Germline CDR1 reads MNHEY; CDR2 reads SMNVEV (reference sequence). V lost 11 bases, J lost 0 bases, and 10 bases lay in between. Sample: PBMCs. The receptor comes from a woman aged 40 to 50 in good health. Some clones in this sample may be carry-over from other donors' samples. The J gene is TRBJ2-2, the V gene TRBV27; no definite D call. CDR3 loop: CASGTTNTGELFF. The DNA of the CDR3 is TGTGCCTCGGGCACAACGAACACCGGGGAGCTGTTTTTT.